The T cell receptor (beta chain) described here comes from a study of blood T cell repertoires in COVID-19. Looking at the study overall: Sites in the United States, Italy and Spain provided acute and convalescent COVID-19 samples. T cells, B-cell-depleted T cells, or PBMCs provided the cDNA or gDNA that served as material.

The sample holds one count of this clone. CDR1 and CDR2 (germline): SNHLY, FYNNEI. Between the trimmed V and J ends, which lost 7 bases and 1 base, there was a span of 7 bases. The CDR3 runs to 12 residues. In Seattle, patients joined the study during active infection and were tracked longitudinally. Per the authors' pipeline: For nucleated cells, counts were estimated from reference gene primer amplification. Only in-frame clones appear in the TCRdb table, and some are missing; sequencing was by immunoSEQ multiplex PCR. V and J calls and clone size follow that table, whereas D and trimming were derived from the DNA. The sample comprises fewer than 300,000 clones, more than 85% of which are singletons, and around 2% rests with the top ten.

Sequenced: peripheral blood. The TCR was taken from a woman aged 25 to 39 with COVID-19, enrolled during active disease. The rearrangement links TRBV2 to TRBJ1-2; D is unresolved. The CDR3 sequence is CASKSLNYGYTF. The CDR3 DNA is TGTGCCAGCAAGAGCCTTAACTATGGCTACACCTTC.